This record looks at one T cell receptor beta chain sequence and its context. This clonotype was found many times. What antigen it recognizes has not been identified. No quality values exist for individual bases; no much larger clone is one base distant. These data belong to a study of neurological immune-mediated disorders (dated by TCRdb to about 2019). Some background on the complete study: Peripheral blood TCR-beta repertoires from HTLV-I-associated myelopathy (HAM/TSP) patients, multiple sclerosis patients and healthy controls were compared by UMI-based sequencing. The roughly 100 TCR-beta libraries covered PBMC samples along with longitudinal samples, technical triplicates, and paired sorted CD4+ and CD8+ T-cell subsets. The cohort included around 70 subjects: approximately 15 with HAM/TSP, about 34 with multiple sclerosis, and 20 healthy controls.

Summary of the overall study and its limitations: TCR clonal expansion was highest in HAM/TSP patients and lowest in MS patients, with MS patients falling below even healthy controls. Expanded clones from different subjects shared no identical CDR3 amino acid sequences, which suggests that TCR-beta repertoires were private in all groups.

V drops 1 base and J drops 5 bases, leaving 11 bases in between. Spanning cysteine to phenylalanine, the CDR3 consists of 14 amino acids. Only CDR3 DNA is held: 42 bases, read in frame from base 1. According to the germline V gene, CDR1 reads SGHTA and CDR2 reads FQGNSA. Blood bank volunteers in Maryland, USA served as the healthy controls. For the unsorted PBMC libraries, 2 million PBMCs were stored in RNAlater at -80 degrees C until RNA extraction and were used to generate the libraries. PBMCs were separated from peripheral blood using Ficoll-Hypaque density gradient centrifugation and then cryopreserved in liquid nitrogen. cDNA was synthesized by template-switch 5'RACE using a primer carrying a 10-nucleotide random unique molecular identifier by which each TCR transcript was tagged. Each sequencing run produced over 160 million TCR-beta sequences covering 15-18 subjects. The RNeasy kit was used to extract total RNA. Using the KAPA Real-time Library Amplification kit, TCR-beta VDJ regions were amplified with primers for the TCR constant region and the 5'RACE anchor. A first PCR added sample indexes and Illumina adaptors, and a second PCR then raised library yield. After Ampure bead purification, the TCR product of roughly 650 bp was size-selected on a 2% E-gel SizeSelection system. Before pooling, libraries had their quality checked on a Bioanalyzer, their concentration measured with Qubit, and their quantity determined with the Kapa Library Quantification kit. Paired-end 2 x 150 bp sequencing of the libraries was performed on an Illumina HiSeq 2500. To increase sequence diversity, roughly 24-32% phiX was spiked into each library pool. As for the authors' bioinformatics: Quality-filtered reads were processed with the UMI-based MiGEC pipeline, and over 80% of raw TCR sequences were removed by the MiGEC pipeline during error correction. IMGT germline references were used for aligning VDJ genes, and each clonotype was defined as a unique CDR3 amino acid sequence together with its V-J genes. VDJtools evaluated clonal expansion, Shannon diversity and CDR3 relatedness (CalcPairwiseDistances, ClusterSamples); CLCbio workbench built phylogenetic trees. A clone was classed as expanded if it had 8 or more unique UMIs, a cutoff based on coefficient-of-variation modelling across technical triplicates. TCRdb ran its own pipeline on the public reads, namely fastp trimming at Q25 and MiXCR clone calling, and kept in-frame beta chains. Merged by CDR3 protein, the rows form single entries marked with the most common genes and DNA. The V and J calls were not made by the authors but by TCRdb's processing. This sample lists roughly 56,000 distinct CDR3 sequences; roughly an eighth were detected once. The ten largest clones represent around 1.9% of the sample.

This clonotype was sampled from a man in his sixties in good health. This chain joins TRBV7-2 to TRBJ2-5; matching of 7 bases hints at TRBD1 as the D gene. Sequencing was performed on PBMCs. This receptor has the CDR3 CASSLVPGGETQYF. DNA sequence: TGTGCCAGCAGCTTAGTCCCAGGGGGGGAGACCCAGTACTTC.